This TCR beta chain derives from a study of vaccination effects on CD4 cells after COVID-19. Points from the study as a whole: From healthy vaccinees, only 1 of 255 vaccine-induced clones also reacted to common cold coronaviruses. Clonal contraction was marked in infection- and vaccine-induced clones late after vaccination.

As to this clone: Antigen: not known.

Culture lasted about 11 days before CD4+ T cell isolation. Participants each got two BNT162b2 or mRNA-1273 vaccine doses. Previously uninfected by SARS-CoV-2, the vaccine recipients also showed negative nucleocapsid antibodies. This table comes from immunoSEQ multiplex PCR, and its TCRdb copy is limited to in-frame clones, with some not included. The table has 30,000 or so clones, about 67% seen once; the top ten hold more than 12%. This sequence was found in a human donor who received a COVID-19 vaccine. The input for sequencing was CD4+ T cells from PBMCs cultured without peptide, taken after COVID-19 vaccination.

CDR3 nucleotide sequence: TGCAGTGCTAGTGATGATGGTGGAAACACCATATATTTT. Protein: CSASDDGGNTIYF. V usage is TRBV20-1 and J usage is TRBJ1-3, with unresolved D. V shed 3 bases and J shed 3 bases, with 9 bases lying between them. CDR1 and CDR2 (germline): DFQATT, SNEGSKA (reference sequence). CDR3 length: 13 residues.